The 24 T cell receptor beta chains below were found in one sample sequenced in a study of early T cells in non-severe SARS-CoV-2 infection. TCRdb reanalysed the 5' RACE reads using MiXCR and keeps one entry per CDR3 protein. The sample comprises approximately 110,000 distinct CDR3 sequences, 15% of which are singletons, and less than 25% rests with the top ten. The sample consisted of whole blood. Source of these receptors: an adult who was a healthcare worker with PCR-confirmed SARS-CoV-2 infection or an uninfected control (not recorded which).

This clonotype has at least ten counts. The V call is TRBV7-9, the J call TRBJ2-3; no definite D call. The CDR3 is 12 amino acids. CDR1 and CDR2 (germline): SEHNR, FQNEAQ (reference sequence). V lost 1 base to trimming and J lost 4 bases, with 3 bases between them. The CDR3 is CASSLVPDTQYF. The CDR3 DNA sequence: TGTGCCAGCAGCTTAGTTCCAGATACGCAGTATTTT.

The V and J genes are TRBV7-9 and TRBJ2-1, with D perhaps matching TRBD2 (6 bases). Germline V gene lookup returns CDR1 SEHNR and CDR2 FQNEAQ (reference sequence). The germline V and J ends were trimmed by 5 bases and 6 bases, with 17 bases remaining between them. There are 15 residues in the CDR3. The CDR3 nucleotides read TGTGCCAGCAGCAGTTTCTCGGGGGTCCTCAATGAGCAGTTCTTC. Its protein is CASSSFSGVLNEQFF.

The chain is built from TRBV2 and TRBJ2-3, with D possibly matching TRBD1 (5 bases). Germline CDR1 SNHLY, CDR2 FYNNEI. The CDR3 extends over 13 amino acids. The V and J ends lost 7 bases and 2 bases respectively, with 10 bases between them. CDR3 DNA sequence: TGTGCCAGCACCTTGGACATCACAGATACGCAGTATTTT. Translating gives CASTLDITDTQYF.

J is TRBJ2-2 and V is TRBV12-3 or TRBV12-4; D gene uncertain. The CDR3 runs 15 residues. The V end lost 4 bases, the J end lost 5 bases, and 14 bases lay between the germline ends. The DNA of the CDR3 is TGTGCCAGCAGTTCCCGTCCTATGTCTACCGGGGAGCTGTTTTTT. Translating it yields CASSSRPMSTGELFF.

V usage is TRBV29-1 and J usage is TRBJ2-4, with D perhaps TRBD1 (6 bases). Germline assignment: CDR1 SQVTM and CDR2 ANQGSEA. The CDR3 is 11 amino acids. The germline V and J ends were trimmed by 4 bases and 8 bases, with 9 bases remaining between them. CDR3 in amino acids: CSVAGVDIQYF. CDR3 bases: TGCAGCGTTGCAGGGGTGGACATTCAGTACTTC.

The CDR3 protein is CSVEEWSSLQNEQFF. In nucleotides, the CDR3 is TGCAGCGTTGAAGAATGGAGTTCCTTACAGAATGAGCAGTTCTTC. V gene TRBV29-1 combines with J gene TRBJ2-1; D ambiguous. The V and J ends lost 0 bases and 7 bases respectively, with 16 bases between them. The CDR3 extends over 15 amino acids. The germline V gene has CDR1 SQVTM and CDR2 ANQGSEA.

This clonotype was counted between two and nine times. The V call is TRBV5-1, the J call TRBJ2-7; 8 bases fit TRBD1. From germline, CDR1 is SGHRS and CDR2 YFSETQ. V shed 4 bases, J shed 1 base, and the junction held 7 bases outside the gene matches. This CDR3 comprises 15 residues. The CDR3 coding sequence is TGCGCCAGCAGCCAGAGACAGGGGCGATCCTACGAGCAGTACTTC. Translating gives CASSQRQGRSYEQYF.

This clonotype is a singleton in its sample. This rearrangement joins TRBV6-5 to TRBJ2-1, with D possibly being TRBD1 or TRBD2 (5 bases each). Trimming left V 2 bases short and J 4 bases short, with 12 bases between. Germline CDR1 is MNHEY and CDR2 is SVGAGI. The CDR3 is 15 amino acids. CDR3 nucleotide sequence: TGTGCCAGCAGTTACACGGGGACGGCTTACAATGAGCAGTTCTTC. The encoded protein is CASSYTGTAYNEQFF.

This clonotype was recorded many times. The chain has TRBV27 and TRBJ2-1; D is possibly TRBD2 (7 bases). CDR3 length: 15 residues. The V and J ends lost 6 bases and 2 bases respectively, with 14 bases between them. CDR1 is MNHEY and CDR2 is SMNVEV in the germline V gene (reference sequence). The CDR3 spells CASSAGEGAYNEQFF. The CDR3 coding sequence is TGTGCCAGCAGCGCGGGGGAGGGGGCCTACAATGAGCAGTTCTTC.

This clonotype was counted at least ten times. The rearrangement joins TRBV29-1 to TRBJ1-1, with D possibly TRBD1 on 6 matching bases. V lost 8 bases and J lost 4, with 17 bases in between. There are 13 residues in the CDR3. Germline CDR1 is SQVTM and CDR2 is ANQGSEA. Here the CDR3 reads CSTSTGGSTEAFF. The DNA of the CDR3 is TGCAGCACTTCGACAGGAGGGAGCACTGAAGCTTTCTTT.

This clonotype was seen more than once but under ten times. The rearrangement uses TRBV20-1 and TRBJ1-1; the D is unclear. CDR1 and CDR2 (germline): DFQATT, SNEGSKA (reference sequence). The CDR3 contains 13 residues. Trimming pared 4 bases from V and 4 bases from J, leaving 13 bases between. In nucleotides, the CDR3 is TGCAGTGCTATGACAAGAGGGTTCACTGAAGCTTTCTTT. Its translation is CSAMTRGFTEAFF.

This chain connects TRBV12-3 or TRBV12-4 to TRBJ2-1, with TRBD1 matching over 7 bases. Losses at the gene ends were 6 bases for V and 6 bases for J; bases not matched to a gene: 8. The CDR3 spans 14 residues. CDR3: CASRPPDRVNEQFF. The CDR3 bases are TGTGCCAGCAGGCCCCCAGACAGGGTCAATGAGCAGTTCTTC.

The chain combines TRBV7-8 with TRBJ2-3, with D perhaps matching TRBD2 (5 bases). Between the trimmed V and J ends, which lost 6 bases and 10 bases, there was a span of 11 bases. The CDR3 loop spans 11 amino acids. CDR1 is SGHVS, CDR2 FQNEAQ, per germline. This CDR3 is CASSRGLSQYF. The CDR3 nucleotides read TGTGCCAGCAGTCGGGGTTTATCGCAGTATTTT.

This clonotype occurred many times. The chain links TRBV6-6 to TRBJ2-7; the D is unclear. Germline V CDR1 and CDR2: MNHNY, SVGAGI (reference sequence). Trimming stripped 4 bases from V and 0 bases from J, with 10 bases between. The CDR3 is 14 amino acids. Here the CDR3 DNA reads TGTGCCAGCAGTTCCCCGGGCAGCTCCTACGAGCAGTACTTC. Its protein is CASSSPGSSYEQYF.

In this sample, this clonotype turned up many times. This chain uses TRBV7-6 with TRBJ1-1, with 7 bases matching TRBD1. Germline V CDR1 and CDR2: SGHVS, FNYEAQ. There are 14 residues in the CDR3. Trimming cost V 5 bases and J 7 bases; bases outside gene matches: 10. This chain's CDR3 is CASSRSTGDNEAFF. The CDR3 DNA is TGTGCCAGCAGCCGATCAACAGGGGACAATGAAGCTTTCTTT.

The V call is TRBV12-3 or TRBV12-4, the J call TRBJ2-7; a possible D gene is TRBD2 (7 bases). CDR3 length: 14 amino acids. V was shortened by 3 bases and J by 4 bases, with 13 bases between the two germline ends. As DNA, the CDR3 is TGTGCCAGCAGTTTTGGGGGGGCGAAGTACGAGCAGTACTTC. Translation gives CASSFGGAKYEQYF.

CDR3 DNA sequence: TGCAGCGTTAACGGAGGTAGTAGCTACGAGCAGTACTTC. Encoded protein: CSVNGGSSYEQYF. This chain joins TRBV29-1 and TRBJ2-7; tentatively, D is TRBD2 (5 bases). Trimming removed 5 bases from V and 3 bases from J, with 14 bases in between. There are 13 residues in the CDR3. CDR1 and CDR2 from the germline V gene are SQVTM and ANQGSEA.

This clonotype was seen a few times. The V and J genes are TRBV21-1 and TRBJ1-2. TRBV21-1 is a recognized pseudogene. The CDR3 extends over 10 amino acids. The CDR3 loop reads CASADYGYTF. The CDR3, as DNA: TGTGCCAGCGCGGACTATGGCTACACCTTC.

The chain joins TRBV5-1 to TRBJ2-7; 9 bases fit TRBD1. The CDR3 runs to 14 residues. The V segment lost 4 bases and the J segment 4 bases; nucleotides outside the gene matches: 6. Germline V gives CDR1 SGHRS, CDR2 YFSETQ. The CDR3: CASSIPGQGYEQYF. The CDR3 bases are TGCGCCAGCAGCATCCCGGGACAGGGATACGAGCAGTACTTC.

This sequence joins TRBV27 and TRBJ2-5, with D perhaps matching TRBD2 (6 bases). Trimming took off 5 bases at V and 5 bases at J, with 21 bases between the two ends. The CDR3 runs 16 residues. Per germline, CDR1 MNHEY and CDR2 SMNVEV (reference sequence). The CDR3 DNA sequence: TGTGCCAGCAGTCACCAGCGAAGGGACTCCCGGGAGACCCAGTACTTC. Residues: CASSHQRRDSRETQYF.

This clonotype showed up just a few times. The chain recombines TRBV12-3 or TRBV12-4 with TRBJ2-5; TRBD1 is a possible D gene (6 bases). There are 13 residues in the CDR3. The ends were cut back, 7 bases at V and 3 bases at J, with 12 bases in the middle. The CDR3 DNA follows: TGTGCCAGCACCAGAAGGGGGAAAGAGACCCAGTACTTC. Amino acids: CASTRRGKETQYF.

There are a few counts of this clonotype. The chain links TRBV7-9 to TRBJ2-5; no reliable D call. Germline V gene lookup returns CDR1 SEHNR and CDR2 FQNEAQ (reference sequence). Trimming left V 0 bases short and J 4 bases short, with 12 bases between. The CDR3 consists of 15 residues. For the CDR3, the DNA is TGTGCCAGCAGCTTAGCTCCTTCTAGAGGAGAGACCCAGTACTTC. Amino acid sequence: CASSLAPSRGETQYF.

This clonotype was recorded many times. The chain combines TRBV2 with TRBJ2-5; weak D call: TRBD2 (5 bases). Trimming removed 4 bases from V and 4 bases from J, with 10 bases in between. Per the germline V gene, CDR1 is SNHLY and CDR2 is FYNNEI. This CDR3 is built from 13 residues. The DNA for the CDR3 is TGTGCCAGCAGTGTTAGACGGGGAGAGACCCAGTACTTC. This sequence encodes CASSVRRGETQYF.

The V and J genes are TRBV5-8 and TRBJ2-4; TRBD2 matches at 8 bases. This CDR3 comprises 16 residues. In germline, CDR1 is SGHTS, CDR2 YDEGEE. The V and J ends lost 2 bases and 6 bases, in that order; junction bases with no gene match: 10. CDR3 coding DNA: TGTGCCAGCAGCTTAGGTTTAGCGGGACTGGGAAACATTCAGTACTTC. Amino acid sequence: CASSLGLAGLGNIQYF. Using reference TRBV5-8 and TRBJ2-4 for the parts outside the CDR3, the full variable domain is EAGVTQSPTHLIKTRGQQATLRCSPISGHTSVYWYQQALGLGLQFLLWYDEGEERNRGNFPPRFSGRQFPNYSSELNVNALELEDSALYLCASSLGLAGLGNIQYFGAGTRLSVL.